The 19 T cell receptor beta chains presented below share a single source sample, sequenced in a study of cytomegalovirus exposure and HLA in healthy donors. It was with 60 Vbeta and 13 Jbeta primers that the PCR ran. Profiling relied on immunoSEQ multiplex PCR, and the TCRdb table lists in-frame clones only, not all of them. The data hold roughly 110,000 clones, with roughly 73% observed a single time. Sequenced: PBMCs. These receptors were obtained from a young man in good health and CMV-seronegative.

The chain joins TRBV6-1 to TRBJ2-1; 7 bases agree with TRBD2. Unmatched junction bases numbered 13, after V lost 6 bases and J lost 8 bases. The CDR3 is made up of 15 amino acids. The germline CDR1 and CDR2 sequences are MNHNS and SASEGT. CDR3 amino acids: CASRALAVGLDEQFF. The CDR3 coding sequence is TGTGCCAGCAGAGCCCTAGCGGTAGGCTTGGATGAGCAGTTCTTC.

V usage is TRBV7-9 and J usage is TRBJ1-2; TRBD1 matches 9 bases. The CDR3 consists of 18 residues. Germline CDR1 reads SEHNR; CDR2 reads FQNEAQ (reference sequence). Unmatched junction bases numbered 15, after V lost 4 bases and J lost 3 bases. The CDR3 nucleotides are TGTGCCAGCAGCTCGCTCTCCGGGACAGGGAAGGATTACTATGGCTACACCTTC. Translated, it gives CASSSLSGTGKDYYGYTF. The variable domain in full, with the rest retrieved from reference TRBV7-9 and TRBJ1-2, is DTGVSQNPRHKITKRGQNVTFRCDPISEHNRLYWYRQTLGQGPEFLTYFQNEAQLEKSRLLSDRFSAERPKGSFSTLEIQRTEQGDSAMYLCASSSLSGTGKDYYGYTFGSGTRLTVV.

The rearrangement uses TRBV27 and TRBJ1-2; 8 bases agree with TRBD1. The CDR3 runs to 13 residues. The ends lost 4 bases at V and 2 bases at J; junction bases unmatched: 0. The germline V gene encodes CDR1 MNHEY and CDR2 SMNVEV (reference sequence). CDR3 in amino acids: CASSWTGNYGYTF. CDR3 nucleotide sequence: TGTGCCAGCAGTTGGACAGGGAACTATGGCTACACCTTC.

V is TRBV5-6 and J is TRBJ2-5; the match to TRBD2 covers 14 bases. Germline V gene lookup returns CDR1 SGHDT and CDR2 YYEEEE. V was clipped by 4 bases and J by 5 bases; unmatched bases: 13. The CDR3 loop spans 18 amino acids. CDR3 loop: CASSPYPTSGGAGETQYF. CDR3 DNA: TGTGCCAGCAGCCCCTACCCGACTAGCGGGGGGGCCGGGGAGACCCAGTACTTC.

The rearrangement uses TRBV28 and TRBJ2-7, with 14 bases identical to TRBD2. CDR3 length equals 15 residues. The junction had 3 bases not matched to a gene; V was cut back by 5 bases and J by 3 bases. The germline V gene has CDR1 MDHEN and CDR2 SYDVKM. In DNA form, the CDR3 reads TGTGCCAGCAGTCGGACTAGCGGGGGGAACTACGAGCAGTACTTC. Encoded protein: CASSRTSGGNYEQYF.

The J gene is TRBJ2-5, the V gene TRBV13; 8 bases match TRBD2. Matching the DNA end better, TRBJ2-7 makes the J call doubtful. The CDR3 covers 13 residues. From germline, CDR1 is PRHDT and CDR2 FYEKMQ (reference sequence). For the CDR3, the DNA is TGTGCCAGCAGCCAACTAGCGGAATACGAGCAGTACTTC. This gives the protein CASSQLAEYEQYF.

In this sample, this clone turned up a few times. The chain couples TRBV7-3 to TRBJ2-3; D is ambiguous. CDR3 size: 13 residues. Trimming shortened V by 5 bases and J by 1 base, and 7 bases separated the two germline ends. Looked up from germline, CDR1 is SGHTA and CDR2 is FQGTGA. CDR3 residues: CASSPAGTDTQYF. For the CDR3, the DNA is TGTGCCAGCAGCCCCGCAGGCACAGATACGCAGTATTTT.

This clone has more than one count but fewer than ten. The rearrangement joins TRBV25-1 to TRBJ2-1; 9 bases are shared with TRBD2. V gave up 2 bases and J gave up 6 bases; unmatched junction bases: 5. Germline values: CDR1 MGHDK, CDR2 SYGVNS. This CDR3 has 15 residues. CDR3: CASSESGRSVNEQFF. In nucleotides, the CDR3 is TGTGCCAGCAGTGAAAGCGGGAGGTCGGTCAATGAGCAGTTCTTC.

The chain joins TRBV7-3 to TRBJ2-7, with D tentatively TRBD1 (7 bases). The CDR3 is 15 residues long. Germline V lookup: CDR1 SGHTA, CDR2 FQGTGA. V was trimmed by 2 bases and J by 5 bases, leaving 16 bases between them. The CDR3 DNA reads TGTGCCAGCAGCTTATCAGGGGGGCCTGGGGACGAGCAGTACTTC. This gives the protein CASSLSGGPGDEQYF.

This clone was counted once. The chain combines TRBV30 with TRBJ2-7, with 7 bases identical to TRBD2. V trimming: 1 base; J trimming: 1 base; junction bases outside the gene matches: 7. This CDR3 region has 15 residues. Germline CDR1 GTSNPN, CDR2 SVGIG (reference sequence). In DNA, the CDR3 is TGTGCCTGGAGTGCCAAAGCGGGAATGTCCTACGAGCAGTACTTC. It is translated as CAWSAKAGMSYEQYF.

V gene TRBV11-3 combines with J gene TRBJ2-1; TRBD2 is a possible D gene (6 bases). CDR3 length: 14 residues. The germline CDR1 and CDR2 sequences are SGHNT and YENEEA. V lost 2 bases and J lost 3, with 8 bases in between. The CDR3 DNA reads TGTGCCAGCAGCTTATCTAGCGTCTACAATGAGCAGTTCTTC. It encodes CASSLSSVYNEQFF.

This clone came up a few times. This rearrangement joins TRBV6-1 to TRBJ2-5, with 7 bases identical to TRBD2. The CDR3 is 14 amino acids. Germline CDR1 reads MNHNS; CDR2 reads SASEGT. Germline trimming cut 7 bases from V and 4 bases from J; bases unmatched to any gene: 9. CDR3 amino acids: CASTLGRGRETQYF. The CDR3 DNA is TGTGCCAGCACCCTGGGGAGGGGACGAGAGACCCAGTACTTC.

The J gene is TRBJ1-2, the V gene TRBV6-1; 8 bases map to TRBD1. V gave up 8 bases and J gave up 4 bases; unmatched junction bases: 3. Germline V gene lookup returns CDR1 MNHNS and CDR2 SASEGT. This CDR3 region has 12 residues. CDR3: CASGGQGYGYTF. Written as DNA, the CDR3 is TGTGCCAGCGGCGGACAGGGCTATGGCTACACCTTC.

In its sample, this clone was seen a few times. The chain joins TRBV5-4 to TRBJ2-5; TRBD1 matches 10 bases. Germline CDR1 SGHNT, CDR2 YYREEE (reference sequence). The junction had 2 bases not matched to a gene; V was cut back by 4 bases and J by 5 bases. The CDR3 runs 13 residues. The CDR3 DNA follows: TGTGCCAGCAGCCGGGGACAGGGGGAGACCCAGTACTTC. It specifies CASSRGQGETQYF.

CDR3 DNA sequence: TGTGCCAGCAAAACGGGAGACGCCGGGGAGCTGTTTTTT. This translates into CASKTGDAGELFF. The rearrangement uses TRBV28 and TRBJ2-2; possibly TRBD2 for D (6 bases). This CDR3 region has 13 residues. V gave up 7 bases and J gave up 6 bases, with 12 bases separating them. CDR1 and CDR2 (germline): MDHEN, SYDVKM.

The sample holds one count of this clone. V gene TRBV6-5 combines with J gene TRBJ1-2; perhaps TRBD1 as D (6 bases). The CDR3 consists of 12 residues. V lost 7 bases to trimming and J lost 8 bases, with 14 bases between them. Germline V gives CDR1 MNHEY, CDR2 SVGAGI. CDR3 in amino acids: CASIRKGGGYTF. Written as DNA, the CDR3 is TGTGCCAGCATCCGGAAGGGGGGGGGCTACACCTTC.

The gene calls are TRBV10-3 and TRBJ2-7, with D perhaps matching TRBD2 (5 bases). CDR1 and CDR2 from the germline V gene are ENHRY and SYGVKD. Between the trimmed V and J ends, which lost 8 bases and 6 bases, there was a span of 11 bases. This CDR3 has 11 residues. This CDR3 reads CAIGRGSEQYF. CDR3 in DNA: TGTGCCATCGGTCGCGGGTCCGAGCAGTACTTC.

The genes are TRBV9 and TRBJ1-6; TRBD1 agrees at 7 bases. The V and J ends lost 3 bases and 9 bases, in that order; junction bases with no gene match: 9. CDR3 size: 15 residues. CDR1 and CDR2 from the germline V gene are SGDLS and YYNGEE. CDR3 residues: CASSAGDSTPSPLHF. As DNA, the CDR3 is TGTGCCAGCAGCGCCGGGGACAGTACACCTTCACCCCTCCACTTT.

In the case of this clone: The junction shows a germline mismatch at one end, possibly a read error. The chain recombines TRBV5-1 with TRBJ2-2, with 11 bases that match TRBD2. The CDR3 is made up of 15 amino acids. The germline CDR1 and CDR2 sequences are SGHRS and YFSETQ. CDR3 in amino acids: CTSSSLAGGTGELFF. The CDR3, as DNA: TGCACCAGCAGCTCTCTAGCGGGGGGAACCGGGGAGCTGTTTTTT.